This passage covers 27 T cell receptor beta chains from one sample sequenced in a study of CD8 T cells in ankylosing spondylitis listed by TCRdb under 2017. Preparation of the library involved 5' RACE. Instrument on record: Illumina HiSeq 2500. The raw public data were reprocessed by TCRdb itself: fastp quality trimming at Q25, MiXCR clonotype calling, in-frame beta chains only. Here each entry gathers all rows of one CDR3 protein and keeps the most common genes and DNA. The sample yields fewer than 250,000 distinct CDR3 sequences; around 32% were counted once. 4% to 5.5% of the sample goes to the ten largest clones. Input material: blood, either unsorted or a sorted T cell fraction (not recorded which). All receptors derive from a male donor with ankylosing spondylitis or in good health (not recorded which).

This clonotype was seen a handful of times. The rearrangement uses TRBV4-1 and TRBJ1-5; D unclear. The V gene lost 0 bases and the J gene lost 11 bases, with 8 bases spanning the gap. CDR1 MGHRA and CDR2 YSYEKL come from the germline V gene. The CDR3 has 12 amino acids. The CDR3 loop is CASSQEASAQHF. CDR3 in DNA: TGCGCCAGCAGCCAAGAAGCATCGGCCCAGCATTTT.

J is TRBJ2-3 and V is TRBV6-5, with D possibly being TRBD1 or TRBD2 (5 bases each). The germline V and J ends were trimmed by 3 bases and 5 bases, with 15 bases remaining between them. This CDR3 has 15 amino acids. Germline CDR1 is MNHEY and CDR2 is SVGAGI. CDR3 nucleotides: TGTGCCAGCAGTTATGGGGGTGCAGCCCAAGATACGCAGTATTTT. Residues: CASSYGGAAQDTQYF.

The rearrangement joins TRBV20-1 to TRBJ2-7; D may be TRBD2 (5 bases). The CDR3 has 15 residues. Germline V lookup: CDR1 DFQATT, CDR2 SNEGSKA (reference sequence). With 3 bases removed from V and 4 bases from J, the gap between germline ends came to 19 bases. CDR3 sequence: CSARFDARGSYEQYF. DNA for the CDR3: TGCAGTGCTAGGTTTGATGCCCGGGGATCGTACGAGCAGTACTTC.

The gene calls are TRBV7-2 and TRBJ2-3; 8 bases fit TRBD2. This CDR3 is built from 15 residues. V lost 2 bases to trimming and J lost 3 bases; unmatched junction nucleotides: 4. Germline V lookup: CDR1 SGHTA, CDR2 FQGNSA. CDR3 amino acids: CASSLPRGVTDTQYF. Here the CDR3 DNA reads TGTGCCAGCAGCTTACCGCGGGGGGTGACAGATACGCAGTATTTT.

This clonotype was recorded once. The rearrangement uses TRBV20-1 and TRBJ2-7, with no clear D. CDR3 length equals 12 residues. V lost 0 bases and J lost 4, with 7 bases in between. Germline loops: CDR1 DFQATT, CDR2 SNEGSKA (reference sequence). The CDR3 spells CSARDGPYEQYF. For the CDR3, the DNA is TGCAGTGCTAGAGATGGTCCTTACGAGCAGTACTTC.

Only a few counts were recorded for this clonotype. The chain links TRBV7-2 to TRBJ2-5; weak D call: TRBD2 (5 bases). Germline V lookup: CDR1 SGHTA, CDR2 FQGNSA. Trimming removed 2 bases at V and 0 bases at J, with 13 bases between. The CDR3 extends over 16 amino acids. The CDR3 DNA reads as TGTGCCAGCAGCTTATTTGCTAGCCGGTACCAAGAGACCCAGTACTTC. The encoded protein is CASSLFASRYQETQYF.

This clonotype was counted a few times. The chain combines TRBV20-1 with TRBJ2-3; D uncertain. With 0 bases removed from V and 2 bases from J, the gap between germline ends came to 18 bases. This CDR3 comprises 17 residues. Germline CDR1 reads DFQATT; CDR2 reads SNEGSKA (reference sequence). CDR3 nucleotides: TGCAGTGCTAGAGAGAGGCCCGTCAGACCCTCCACAGATACGCAGTATTTT. This encodes CSARERPVRPSTDTQYF.

This clonotype was seen a handful of times. The CDR3 coding sequence is TGTGCCAGCAGACATAGCAATCAGCCCCAGCATTTT. It is translated as CASRHSNQPQHF. This chain links TRBV12-3 or TRBV12-4 with TRBJ1-5; D remains unclear. CDR3 size: 12 residues. Trimming removed 6 bases from V and 0 bases from J, with 3 bases in between.

The genes are TRBV20-1 and TRBJ2-6; D is possibly TRBD2 (7 bases). There are 16 residues in the CDR3. Germline V gene lookup returns CDR1 DFQATT and CDR2 SNEGSKA (reference sequence). Trimming removed 0 bases from V and 1 base from J, with 10 bases in between. DNA for the CDR3: TGCAGTGCTAGAGATGGGGGGGCTTCTGGGGCCAACGTCCTGACTTTC. Encoded protein: CSARDGGASGANVLTF.

V gene TRBV20-1 combines with J gene TRBJ2-1, with 9 bases lining up with TRBD1. The CDR3 has 14 amino acids. Germline V gene lookup returns CDR1 DFQATT and CDR2 SNEGSKA (reference sequence). Trimming at V came to 4 bases and at J to 7 bases, leaving 8 bases not matched to a gene. CDR3 residues: CSAINRGLRNEQFF. For the CDR3, the DNA is TGCAGTGCTATAAACAGGGGGCTGAGGAATGAGCAGTTCTTC.

This clonotype appeared a few times. V and J are TRBV29-1 and TRBJ2-7; 7 bases align to TRBD1. CDR3 length equals 12 residues. After removal of 5 bases from V and 7 bases from J, the junction contained 8 bases not matched to a gene. Germline assignment: CDR1 SQVTM and CDR2 ANQGSEA. The chain's CDR3 is CSVQGGRGEQYF. CDR3 sequence (DNA): TGCAGCGTTCAAGGGGGCAGGGGAGAGCAGTACTTC.

This chain joins TRBV12-3 or TRBV12-4 and TRBJ1-1; weak D call: TRBD1 (5 bases). The CDR3 length is 14 residues. V shed 3 bases and J shed 0 bases, with 8 bases lying between them. The CDR3 spells CASSFKGMNTEAFF. CDR3 DNA sequence: TGTGCCAGCAGTTTTAAGGGGATGAACACTGAAGCTTTCTTT.

This clonotype was counted a few times. This chain connects TRBV15 to TRBJ2-1; a possible D gene is TRBD2 (6 bases). This CDR3 region has 13 residues. Germline lookup yields CDR1 LNHNV and CDR2 YYDKDF (reference sequence). The V end was cut by 1 base, the J end by 5 bases, with 6 bases between. The CDR3 here is CATSRGGDNEQFF. The CDR3 DNA follows: TGTGCCACCAGCAGAGGGGGGGACAATGAGCAGTTCTTC.

This chain links TRBV27 with TRBJ2-3; the D gene is possibly TRBD1 (6 bases). V was clipped by 5 bases and J by 7 bases, with 13 bases between them. From germline, CDR1 is MNHEY and CDR2 SMNVEV (reference sequence). The CDR3 spans 13 residues. CDR3 DNA sequence: TGTGCCAGCAGTCTCACAGGGTTAAATACGCAGTATTTT. Translated, it gives CASSLTGLNTQYF.

The rearrangement uses TRBV20-1 and TRBJ1-5, with D perhaps TRBD1 (5 bases). Trimming took off 0 bases at V and 11 bases at J, with 8 bases between the two ends. Germline CDR1 reads DFQATT; CDR2 reads SNEGSKA (reference sequence). The CDR3 extends over 11 amino acids. CDR3 coding DNA: TGCAGTGCTAGAGATCTCAGGGCCCAGCATTTT. Amino acid sequence: CSARDLRAQHF.

This chain connects TRBV12-3 or TRBV12-4 to TRBJ2-1, with 7 nucleotides matching TRBD2. This CDR3 is built from 16 residues. With 4 bases clipped from V and 4 bases from J, the junction kept 10 bases outside the gene matches. The CDR3 nucleotides read TGTGCCAGCAGTTCAGGGCGGGGGACCCTATACAATGAGCAGTTCTTC. Encoded protein: CASSSGRGTLYNEQFF.

Only a few counts were recorded for this clonotype. This chain joins TRBV2 and TRBJ1-2; 7 positions match TRBD1. Germline values: CDR1 SNHLY, CDR2 FYNNEI. V trimming: 8 bases; J trimming: 3 bases; junction bases outside the gene matches: 6. This CDR3 is 13 amino acids long. This chain's CDR3 is CASREGQDYGYTF. The CDR3 region has the DNA TGTGCCAGCCGGGAAGGACAGGACTATGGCTACACCTTC.

The rearrangement joins TRBV12-3 or TRBV12-4 to TRBJ1-1; no clear D gene. The CDR3 is made up of 14 amino acids. V lost 8 bases and J 1 base, leaving 14 bases between the germline ends. Here the CDR3 reads CASFERGKNTEAFF. CDR3 bases: TGTGCCAGCTTTGAGAGAGGAAAGAACACTGAAGCTTTCTTT.

The rearrangement links TRBV5-1 to TRBJ2-3; 10 positions match TRBD1. J gave up 1 base and V 4 bases, and 6 bases lay outside the gene matches. Germline values: CDR1 SGHRS, CDR2 YFSETQ. The CDR3 loop spans 16 amino acids. Here the CDR3 DNA reads TGCGCCAGCAGCCCGCTAGGACAGGGGGGCACAGATACGCAGTATTTT. It is translated as CASSPLGQGGTDTQYF.

This clonotype was counted a few times. The chain employs TRBV20-1 and TRBJ1-5, with 8 bases aligning to TRBD1. Germline CDR1 reads DFQATT; CDR2 reads SNEGSKA (reference sequence). The CDR3 spans 15 residues. V was clipped by 5 bases and J by 2 bases; unmatched bases: 8. CDR3 bases: TGCAGTGCTCCTAGGACAGGGACGGGCAATCAGCCCCAGCATTTT. It codes for CSAPRTGTGNQPQHF.

This clonotype has a handful of counts. The chain has TRBV13 and TRBJ2-3, with D unclear. Germline V lookup: CDR1 PRHDT, CDR2 FYEKMQ (reference sequence). V lost 1 base, J lost 5 bases, and 10 bases lay in between. This CDR3 has 14 amino acids. Here the CDR3 DNA reads TGTGCCAGCAGCTTAGAGTCCTCCGGAGATACGCAGTATTTT. Its translation: CASSLESSGDTQYF.

The sample holds a few counts of this clonotype. V usage is TRBV7-9 and J usage is TRBJ1-3; D is unresolved. Germline V gene lookup returns CDR1 SEHNR and CDR2 FQNEAQ (reference sequence). CDR3 length: 15 amino acids. The V gene lost 5 bases and the J gene lost 0 bases, with 11 bases spanning the gap. CDR3 sequence reads: CASSPDGRSGNTIYF. DNA for the CDR3: TGTGCCAGCAGCCCGGACGGGCGCTCTGGAAACACCATATATTTT.

Only a few counts were recorded for this clonotype. The chain joins TRBV29-1 to TRBJ2-4; D may be TRBD1 or TRBD2 (5 bases each). The CDR3 spans 12 residues. Germline V gene lookup returns CDR1 SQVTM and CDR2 ANQGSEA. Trimming stripped 7 bases from V and 4 bases from J, with 11 bases between. The CDR3 loop reads CSAQGAKNIQYF. The CDR3 DNA sequence: TGCAGCGCCCAGGGAGCTAAAAACATTCAGTACTTC.

This clonotype was seen a few times. This chain joins TRBV12-3 or TRBV12-4 and TRBJ2-7; TRBD1 agrees at 7 bases. After removal of 6 bases from V and 7 bases from J, the junction contained 9 bases not matched to a gene. The CDR3 spans 13 residues. The CDR3 bases are TGTGCCAGCAGACGCCCAGGGGGTTATGAGCAGTACTTC. Translated, it gives CASRRPGGYEQYF.

The rearrangement uses TRBV28 and TRBJ1-5; 7 nucleotides align to TRBD1. This CDR3 is 15 amino acids long. The germline gives CDR1 MDHEN, CDR2 SYDVKM. Trimming at V came to 5 bases and at J to 4 bases, leaving 8 bases not matched to a gene. In nucleotides, the CDR3 is TGTGCCAGCAGTGACCGACAGGGTCCTAATCAGCCCCAGCATTTT. Translated: CASSDRQGPNQPQHF.

Many counts were recorded for this clonotype. The chain has TRBV5-6 and TRBJ2-1; TRBD2 aligns across 10 bases. Looked up from germline, CDR1 is SGHDT and CDR2 is YYEEEE. The ends lost 5 bases at V and 4 bases at J; junction bases unmatched: 9. The CDR3 consists of 16 residues. For the CDR3, the DNA is TGTGCCAGCAGGAGGAGAGCGGGGGGGATTTACAATGAGCAGTTCTTC. Translated: CASRRRAGGIYNEQFF.

As concerns this clonotype: A junction boundary mismatches the germline segment, possibly from a read error. The V gene is TRBV20-1, the J gene TRBJ2-5; D is unresolved. The CDR3 consists of 16 residues. Germline CDR1 and CDR2: DFQATT and SNEGSKA (reference sequence). The CDR3 nucleotides are TGCAGTGCTAGAGATCAATATGCCCTTAACCAGGAGACCCAGTACTTC. Translating it yields CSARDQYALNQETQYF.